These 2 T cell receptor beta chains originate from one sample sequenced in a study of blood T cell repertoires in COVID-19. Libraries were prepared by immunoSEQ multiplex PCR; TCRdb keeps only in-frame clonotypes and omits some of them. The sample lists 250,000 or so clones; roughly 90% were seen once. Sequencing input: peripheral blood. These receptors originate from a woman aged 25 to 39 with acute or convalescent COVID-19.

The chain links TRBV27 to TRBJ1-1, with TRBD1 identical over 7 bases. The germline CDR1 and CDR2 sequences are MNHEY and SMNVEV (reference sequence). The CDR3 is 16 amino acids. V lost 2 bases to trimming and J lost 0 bases; unmatched junction nucleotides: 6. CDR3: CASSLRGQRMNTEAFF. DNA of the CDR3: TGTGCCAGCAGTTTACGGGGACAGAGGATGAACACTGAAGCTTTCTTT.

The V gene is TRBV5-4, the J gene TRBJ2-1; weak D call: TRBD1 (5 bases). The ends were cut back, 4 bases at V and 9 bases at J, with 14 bases in the middle. This CDR3 has 13 amino acids. Germline CDR1 is SGHNT and CDR2 is YYREEE (reference sequence). The CDR3 sequence: CASSPRVRGEQFF. CDR3 bases: TGTGCCAGCAGCCCCAGGGTTAGGGGTGAGCAGTTCTTC.